This T cell receptor beta chain comes out of a study of metastatic and nonmetastatic thyroid tumors. Overall study: Across peripheral blood and tumor or nodule tissue samples taken from malignant and benign thyroid patients, the repertoires were compared with one another.

Patients underwent thyroid surgery, and none had received any treatment before it. In the study's own analysis: Clinicopathological groups supplied CDR3 differences that were used to build a distant-metastasis classifier for papillary thyroid cancer. MiXCR re-clonotyped the PCR reads for TCRdb. TCRdb, not the original authors, processed these V and J calls. Here the sample spans 25,000 to 35,000 clones, roughly 25% being singletons. This CDR3 comprises 13 residues. The ends were cut back, 4 bases at V and 4 bases at J, with 12 bases in the middle. CDR1 and CDR2 from the germline V gene are SQVTM and ANQGSEA. This clone came up many times.

The chain carries TRBV29-1 and TRBJ2-3, with D tentatively TRBD1 or TRBD2 (5 bases each). The clonotype comes from a female donor with papillary thyroid cancer or a benign thyroid nodule (not recorded which). Some clones in this sample may be carry-over from other donors' samples. Material for sequencing was blood. The CDR3 reads CSVGQGVSDTQYF. CDR3 sequence (DNA): TGCAGCGTTGGGCAGGGAGTTTCAGATACGCAGTATTTT.